The rows below give T cell receptor beta chains drawn from one sample of a study of cytomegalovirus exposure and HLA in healthy donors. Method: immunoSEQ multiplex PCR; TCRdb's copy keeps in-frame clones and lacks some. The sample records 250,000 to 350,000 clones, roughly 87% being singletons. What was sequenced was PBMCs. All receptors derive from a woman aged 25 to 39 in good health and CMV-seropositive. CDR3s include the opening cysteine and the closing phenylalanine or tryptophan. Each record gives: J gene, V gene, CDR3 length, D gene, clone size, CDR3 protein, CDR3 DNA. D genes are given only for firm matches. Size values are once, few and many counts, or a class for expanded clones, and some rows have none.

TRBJ2-7 | TRBV10-1 | 19 | NA | NA | CASSDWSQAGRGRSYEQYF | TGCGCCAGCAGTGACTGGAGTCAGGCTGGTCGGGGACGCTCCTACGAGCAGTACTTC
TRBJ2-7 | TRBV5-1 | 14 | NA | once | CASSLGGDSPEQYF | TGCGCCAGCAGCTTGGGTGGGGACTCTCCCGAGCAGTACTTC
TRBJ1-4 | TRBV28 | 14 | NA | NA | CASSLSGYGEKLFF | TGTGCCAGCAGTTTGTCGGGGTATGGTGAAAAACTGTTTTTT
TRBJ1-2 | TRBV5-1 | 15 | NA | NA | CASSSTAQSPYGYTF | TGCGCCAGCAGCTCTACCGCGCAGTCCCCCTATGGCTACACCTTC
TRBJ1-5 | TRBV28 | 15 | NA | NA | CASSLIDSGNQPQHF | TGTGCCAGCAGTTTGATCGACAGCGGAAATCAGCCCCAGCATTTT
TRBJ1-2 | TRBV11-2 | 15 | TRBD1 | NA | CASRYTGTGGIGYTF | TGTGCCAGCAGATATACCGGGACAGGGGGCATTGGCTACACCTTC
TRBJ1-2 | TRBV28 | 14 | TRBD1 | NA | CASSVGQVSYGYTF | TGTGCCAGCAGTGTAGGACAGGTGAGCTATGGCTACACCTTC
TRBJ1-1 | TRBV9 | 14 | NA | NA | CASSVVGTGTEAFF | TGTGCCAGCAGCGTAGTAGGCACAGGGACTGAAGCTTTCTTT
TRBJ2-5 | TRBV28 | 17 | NA | NA | CASSFTFLVLGDETQYF | TGTGCCAGCAGTTTCACTTTCCTAGTCCTAGGGGACGAGACCCAGTACTTC
TRBJ1-6 | TRBV28 | 15 | NA | NA | CASYTKRSYNSPLHF | TGTGCCAGTTACACGAAGAGGTCCTATAATTCACCCCTCCACTTT
TRBJ2-1 | TRBV6-4 | 14 | NA | NA | CASSVRDSYNEQFF | TGTGCCAGCAGTGTAAGGGACTCCTACAATGAGCAGTTCTTC
TRBJ1-6 | TRBV27 | 16 | NA | once | CASTLDGGPGVSPLHF | TGTGCCAGCACCTTAGATGGGGGACCAGGGGTTTCACCCCTCCACTTT
TRBJ2-1 | TRBV2 | 13 | TRBD1 | NA | CASSQGQGTSRFF | TGTGCCAGCAGTCAAGGACAGGGGACTTCAAGGTTCTTC
TRBJ2-2 | TRBV5-1 | 15 | NA | NA | CASSADFANTGELFF | TGCGCCAGCAGCGCGGACTTCGCGAACACCGGGGAGCTGTTTTTT
TRBJ2-1 | TRBV4-3 | 14 | TRBD2 | NA | CASSQDRGGDEQFF | TGCGCCAGCAGCCAAGATCGGGGGGGCGATGAGCAGTTCTTC
TRBJ1-2 | TRBV6-6 | 13 | NA | NA | CASTLRRDYGYTF | TGTGCCAGTACATTACGGCGGGACTATGGCTACACCTTC
TRBJ2-7 | TRBV7-9 | 16 | TRBD2 | few | CASSLSSSGSSYEQYF | TGTGCCAGCAGCTTGTCGTCCAGCGGGAGTTCCTACGAGCAGTACTTC
TRBJ2-3 | TRBV6-5 | 15 | NA | NA | CASSLSRASTDTQYF | TGTGCCAGCAGCCTCAGCCGGGCTAGCACAGATACGCAGTATTTT
TRBJ2-2 | TRBV18 | 14 | NA | NA | CASSPLEFTGELFF | TGTGCCAGCTCACCACTCGAGTTCACCGGGGAGCTGTTTTTT
TRBJ2-7 | TRBV9 | 17 | TRBD2 | NA | CASSVDPFGSGSREQYF | TGTGCCAGCAGCGTAGACCCTTTCGGTAGCGGGAGTAGGGAGCAGTACTTC
TRBJ2-7 | TRBV13 | 18 | TRBD2 | NA | CASSLSGTSGRSSYEQYF | TGTGCCAGCAGCCTCTCCGGGACTAGCGGGAGAAGCTCCTACGAGCAGTACTTC
TRBJ2-2 | TRBV7-3 | 16 | TRBD2 | NA | CASSIAGTSVTGELFF | TGTGCCAGCAGTATCGCCGGGACTAGTGTCACCGGGGAGCTGTTTTTT
TRBJ2-3 | TRBV7-6 | 13 | NA | NA | CASSSLPVEAQYF | TGTGCCAGCAGCTCTCTACCGGTAGAAGCGCAGTATTTT
TRBJ2-7 | TRBV28 | 11 | NA | NA | CASSTTGEQYF | TGTGCCAGCAGTACGACTGGAGAGCAGTACTTC
TRBJ2-7 | TRBV6-1 | 15 | NA | NA | CASSESRLSPYEQYF | TGTGCCAGCAGTGAATCCAGGCTATCTCCCTACGAGCAGTACTTC
TRBJ1-3 | TRBV4-3 | 17 | NA | NA | CASSQDRPTGGGNTIYF | TGCGCCAGCAGCCAAGATAGGCCGACCGGCGGTGGAAACACCATATATTTT
TRBJ2-1 | TRBV9 | 12 | NA | NA | CASNRNNNEQFF | TGTGCCAGCAACAGGAACAACAATGAGCAGTTCTTC
TRBJ2-1 | TRBV7-2 | 14 | NA | NA | CASSLDLGPEEQFF | TGTGCCAGCAGCTTAGACTTAGGGCCGGAAGAGCAGTTCTTC
TRBJ2-3 | TRBV5-1 | 14 | NA | NA | CASSLEESTDTQYF | TGCGCCAGCAGCTTGGAAGAGAGCACAGATACGCAGTATTTT
TRBJ1-1 | TRBV4-2 | 17 | NA | NA | CASSQGRVGSMNTEAFF | TGTGCCAGCAGCCAAGGACGGGTTGGCTCCATGAACACTGAAGCTTTCTTT
TRBJ2-7 | TRBV5-6 | 14 | NA | NA | CASSSTGRGYEQYF | TGTGCCAGCAGCTCGACAGGAAGAGGCTACGAGCAGTACTTC
TRBJ2-1 | TRBV4-1 | 16 | TRBD2 | NA | CASSQEGLAGVDEQFF | TGCGCCAGCAGCCAGGAGGGGCTAGCGGGGGTCGATGAGCAGTTCTTC
TRBJ2-1 | TRBV28 | 17 | TRBD2 | NA | CASSFPNSGTSYNEQFF | TGTGCCAGCAGTTTCCCCAATAGCGGGACGTCCTACAATGAGCAGTTCTTC
TRBJ2-7 | TRBV6-5 | 14 | TRBD1 | NA | CASSYYRGSGEQYF | TGTGCCAGCAGTTACTACAGGGGTAGTGGCGAGCAGTACTTC
TRBJ1-3 | TRBV2 | 13 | NA | NA | CASRNRAGNTIYF | TGTGCCAGCAGGAACAGGGCTGGAAACACCATATATTTT
TRBJ2-3 | TRBV7-6 | 14 | NA | NA | CASSFRTARDTQYF | TGTGCCAGCAGCTTCCGGACAGCGAGGGATACGCAGTATTTT
TRBJ2-2 | TRBV30 | 12 | NA | NA | CAWSKGTGELFF | TGTGCCTGGAGTAAGGGCACCGGGGAGCTGTTTTTT
TRBJ2-3 | TRBV27 | 13 | TRBD1 | NA | CASQGASVDTQYF | TGTGCCAGTCAGGGGGCGAGTGTGGATACGCAGTATTTT
TRBJ1-2 | TRBV4-1 | 12 | NA | NA | CASSSGYYGYTF | TGCGCCAGCAGCTCAGGTTACTATGGCTACACCTTC
TRBJ1-1 | TRBV7-9 | 13 | NA | NA | CASSWEGVTEAFF | TGTGCCAGCAGCTGGGAAGGGGTCACTGAAGCTTTCTTT
TRBJ1-5 | TRBV19 | 12 | NA | NA | CARGGGNQPQHF | TGTGCCAGAGGGGGGGGCAATCAGCCCCAGCATTTT
TRBJ2-7 | TRBV15 | 16 | NA | NA | CATSSHGHELSYEQYF | TGTGCCACCAGCAGTCACGGCCACGAGTTGTCCTACGAGCAGTACTTC
TRBJ2-7 | TRBV6-1 | 15 | NA | many | CASSDEGHGSYEQYF | TGTGCCAGCAGTGACGAGGGCCACGGCTCCTACGAGCAGTACTTC
TRBJ2-5 | TRBV5-1 | 11 | NA | NA | CASSKQETQYF | TGCGCCAGCAGCAAGCAAGAGACCCAGTACTTC
TRBJ2-5 | TRBV4-2 | 15 | TRBD2 | NA | CASSQGAGLQETQYF | TGTGCCAGCAGCCAAGGAGCGGGACTACAAGAGACCCAGTACTTC
TRBJ2-5 | TRBV28 | 14 | NA | few | CASSIPGRQETQYF | TGTGCCAGCAGTATCCCGGGACGTCAAGAGACCCAGTACTTC
TRBJ2-7 | TRBV7-6 | 14 | NA | NA | CASSFSRVYYEQYF | TGTGCCAGCAGCTTCTCCAGGGTTTACTACGAGCAGTACTTC
TRBJ2-7 | TRBV7-9 | 13 | NA | NA | CASSLGGVKEQYF | TGTGCCAGCAGCTTAGGAGGGGTTAAGGAGCAGTACTTC
TRBJ2-1 | TRBV6-5 | 14 | NA | NA | CASSYAAGYNEQFF | TGTGCCAGCAGTTACGCTGCGGGTTACAATGAGCAGTTCTTC
TRBJ2-5 | TRBV19 | 14 | NA | NA | CASSSRGGRETQYF | TGTGCCAGTAGTTCGAGGGGGGGCCGGGAGACCCAGTACTTC
TRBJ2-3 | TRBV5-6 | 17 | NA | NA | CASSFEAVGPPADTQYF | TGTGCCAGCAGCTTTGAGGCAGTCGGACCCCCCGCAGATACGCAGTATTTT
TRBJ2-7 | TRBV7-7 | 13 | NA | NA | CASSLGPQRRQYF | TGTGCCAGCAGCTTAGGTCCCCAGAGAAGGCAGTACTTC
TRBJ2-1 | TRBV28 | 19 | TRBD1 | NA | CASRILTGTGGSFYNEQFF | TGTGCCAGCAGGATACTCACCGGGACAGGGGGTTCTTTCTACAATGAGCAGTTCTTC